One T cell receptor (beta chain) is described in this entry. This CDR3 spans 15 amino acids. V was pared by 10 bases and J by 3 bases, with 21 bases between. The V gene's germline CDR1 is MDHEN and CDR2 SYDVKM. This entry comes from a study of blood T cell repertoires in COVID-19. Study-wide background: Collection of acute and convalescent COVID-19 samples took place in the United States, Italy and Spain.

Participant age was about 18 to 89 years, and participants resided in 20 to 30 US areas. The data were produced by immunoSEQ multiplex PCR, yet TCRdb's version contains in-frame clones alone and is incomplete. The table lists 300,000 or so clones, roughly nine tenths of them singletons. This sequence was found in a man aged 55 to 69 who had recovered from COVID-19. The chain recombines TRBV28 with TRBJ1-2; D possibly corresponds to TRBD1 (6 bases). The sequencing sample was made of PBMCs or T cells enriched from blood (not recorded which). CDR3 nucleotide sequence: TGTGCCACCAAACTACCAACAGGGACCTACTATGGCTACACCTTC. Amino acid sequence: CATKLPTGTYYGYTF.